The clone carrying this T cell receptor (beta chain) was seen only once. Its antigen is unknown. This specimen belongs to a study of T cells in Graves' hyperthyroidism and ophthalmopathy. From approximately 9.3 ml of fresh peripheral blood, PBMCs were isolated. General observations from the study: Among clonotypes expanded in thyroid above 0.001, most were also found in blood.

Using RNA transcripts as the source, TCR beta CDR3 regions were amplified. A set of HTBI primers served as the primers for a first-round RT-PCR of the TCR CDR3. In TCRdb, the multiplex PCR reads were re-called with MiXCR into one record per CDR3 protein. The sample consists of hundreds of thousands of distinct CDR3 sequences, roughly 14% of them appearing once. Germline values: CDR1 MDHEN, CDR2 SYDVKM. The CDR3 loop spans 15 amino acids. V was pared by 6 bases and J by 2 bases, with 14 bases between. The origin of this receptor is a woman aged 40 to 49 with Graves' ophthalmopathy. This chain uses TRBV28 with TRBJ1-3, with no clear D. Sequenced material: blood. The CDR3 spells CASSPFVLAGNTIYF. For the CDR3, the DNA is TGTGCCAGCAGCCCCTTCGTTTTAGCTGGAAACACCATATATTTT. Together with reference TRBV28 and TRBJ1-3, the CDR3 gives the full variable domain: DVKVTQSSRYLVKRTGEKVFLECVQDMDHENMFWYRQDPGLGLRLIYFSYDVKMKEKGDIPEGYSVSREKKERFSLILESASTNQTSMYLCASSPFVLAGNTIYFGEGSWLTVV.